This passage covers 13 T cell receptor beta chains from one sample sequenced in a study of T cell changes during pregnancy in multiple sclerosis. The protocol was immunoSEQ multiplex PCR, while the TCRdb copy is restricted to in-frame clones and leaves out a portion. Seen here are roughly 110,000 clones, approximately 90% observed once, and the top ten hold 1.5%. The source was peripheral blood, collected in the third trimester of pregnancy. These receptors came from a female donor with multiple sclerosis, enrolled in a pregnancy study.

The gene calls are TRBV7-2 and TRBJ1-1; D may be TRBD1 (5 bases). Germline-derived CDR1 and CDR2 are SGHTA and FQGNSA. The CDR3 covers 12 residues. V dropped 5 bases and J dropped 11 bases, with 15 bases sitting between them. CDR3 sequence: CASSAVDIRAFF. CDR3 nucleotides: TGTGCCAGCAGCGCCGTGGACATACGGGCTTTCTTT.

The gene calls are TRBV7-3 and TRBJ2-1, with 13 bases fitting TRBD2. The CDR3 loop spans 17 amino acids. Germline V CDR1 and CDR2: SGHTA, FQGTGA. V gave up 2 bases and J gave up 9 bases; unmatched junction bases: 10. CDR3 loop: CASSLSGGTSGTGEQFF. Here the CDR3 DNA reads TGTGCCAGCAGCTTATCAGGGGGGACTAGCGGGACGGGTGAGCAGTTCTTC.

The chain has TRBV9 and TRBJ1-2, with D maybe TRBD1 (5 bases). Between the trimmed V and J ends, which lost 2 bases and 3 bases, there was a span of 11 bases. The CDR3 has 14 amino acids. From germline, CDR1 is SGDLS and CDR2 YYNGEE. This chain's CDR3 is CASSVLGRDYGYTF. CDR3 coding DNA: TGTGCCAGCAGCGTCCTGGGGCGCGACTATGGCTACACCTTC.

The V and J genes are TRBV19 and TRBJ2-3, with 7 nucleotides matching TRBD1. Trimming at V came to 4 bases and at J to 4 bases, leaving 5 bases not matched to a gene. The CDR3 spans 14 residues. Looked up from germline, CDR1 is LNHDA and CDR2 is SQIVND (reference sequence). The CDR3: CASSTGTDADTQYF. The CDR3 DNA reads as TGTGCCAGTAGTACTGGGACAGATGCAGATACGCAGTATTTT.

This clone appeared once. The chain uses TRBV7-9 and TRBJ1-2; possibly TRBD1 for D (6 bases). Germline CDR1 and CDR2: SEHNR and FQNEAQ (reference sequence). This CDR3 region has 15 residues. V lost 2 bases, J lost 5 bases, and 15 bases lay in between. The CDR3 loop reads CASSLYREGAYGYTF. Written as DNA, the CDR3 is TGTGCCAGCAGCTTATACAGGGAAGGGGCGTATGGCTACACCTTC.

The chain has TRBV14 and TRBJ1-1; unclear D gene. The CDR3 loop spans 13 amino acids. Trimming took 4 bases from V and 1 from J, leaving 7 bases between them. The germline gives CDR1 SGHDN, CDR2 FVKESK. The DNA for the CDR3 is TGTGCCAGCAGCCTTACAGCGAACACTGAAGCTTTCTTT. Translated: CASSLTANTEAFF. Full variable domain (rest looked up from reference TRBV14 and TRBJ1-1): EAGVTQFPSHSVIEKGQTVTLRCDPISGHDNLYWYRRVMGKEIKFLLHFVKESKQDESGMPNNRFLAERTGGTYSTLKVQPAELEDSGVYFCASSLTANTEAFFGQGTRLTVV.

This rearrangement joins TRBV28 to TRBJ2-2, with D possibly being TRBD2 (5 bases). The germline V gene has CDR1 MDHEN and CDR2 SYDVKM. V lost 2 bases and J lost 1, with 8 bases in between. The CDR3 is made up of 15 amino acids. The CDR3 loop is CASSLLEGNTGELFF. The CDR3 nucleotides are TGTGCCAGCAGTTTACTAGAGGGGAACACCGGGGAGCTGTTTTTT.

The genes are TRBV7-6 and TRBJ2-3; D remains unclear. Germline V gene sequence: CDR1 SGHVS, CDR2 FNYEAQ. Trimming removed 0 bases at V and 0 bases at J, with 4 bases between. The CDR3 runs to 14 residues. This chain's CDR3 is CASSLAGSTDTQYF. CDR3 bases: TGTGCCAGCAGCTTAGCGGGCAGCACAGATACGCAGTATTTT.

V usage is TRBV7-8 and J usage is TRBJ1-5; D is uncertain. V shed 5 bases and J shed 6 bases, with 11 bases lying between them. CDR1 and CDR2 from the germline V gene are SGHVS and FQNEAQ. The CDR3 spans 13 residues. Here the CDR3 reads CASSRTLRQPQHF. In nucleotides, the CDR3 is TGTGCCAGCAGCAGGACTCTCCGTCAGCCCCAGCATTTT.

This chain joins TRBV6-5 and TRBJ2-1, with TRBD1 matching over 7 bases. CDR3 length: 15 amino acids. The trim removed 2 bases at V and 4 bases at J, leaving 5 bases unmatched. Germline V CDR1 and CDR2: MNHEY, SVGAGI. In nucleotides, the CDR3 is TGTGCCAGCAGTTACGAGGGGGCGGAGTACAATGAGCAGTTCTTC. Its protein product is CASSYEGAEYNEQFF.

A word on this clone: At one end the junction does not follow the germline gene, possibly because of a read error. The chain couples TRBV5-1 to TRBJ1-4; 7 bases line up with TRBD1. Germline CDR1 reads SGHRS; CDR2 reads YFSETQ. CDR3 length: 15 residues. DNA of the CDR3: TGCGCCAGCAGCCCAGCCGGGACAGCTAATGAGAAACTGTTTTTT. It specifies CASSPAGTANEKLFF.

The rearrangement joins TRBV9 to TRBJ2-3; D remains unclear. Trimming shortened V by 0 bases and J by 5 bases, and 7 bases separated the two germline ends. CDR1 and CDR2 (germline): SGDLS, YYNGEE. The CDR3 loop spans 13 amino acids. The CDR3: CASSVGLEDTQYF. The CDR3, as DNA: TGTGCCAGCAGCGTAGGGCTAGAAGATACGCAGTATTTT.

This clone was seen only a few times. The chain couples TRBV7-4 to TRBJ2-7; TRBD1 agrees at 8 bases. The trim removed 3 bases at V and 4 bases at J, leaving 5 bases unmatched. The CDR3 runs to 14 residues. Germline V gene lookup returns CDR1 SGHVT and CDR2 SQSDAQ. The CDR3 is CASSFGDRGYEQYF. CDR3 bases: TGTGCCAGCAGCTTCGGAGACAGGGGATACGAGCAGTACTTC. Supplemented by reference TRBV7-4 and TRBJ2-7, the full variable domain reads GAGVSQSPRYKVAKRGRDVALRCDSISGHVTLYWYRQTLGQGSEVLTYSQSDAQRDKSGRPSGRFSAERPERSVSTLKIQRTEQGDSAVYLCASSFGDRGYEQYFGPGTRLTVT.